This T cell receptor (beta chain) was identified during a study of sequential checkpoint blockade in melanoma. At the level of the study: Randomization was 1:1 between first-line nivolumab→ipilimumab and ipilimumab→nivolumab.

The treatment is: randomized to nivolumab then ipilimumab (arm A) or the reverse (arm B). Live CD3+CD8+ CD19− CD56− cells were sorted from PBMCs. Only in-frame clones appear in the TCRdb table, and some are missing; sequencing was by immunoSEQ multiplex PCR. Of 31,000 or so clones in the sample, roughly 90% were seen once. This clone appeared once. Trimming removed 2 bases from V and 1 base from J, with 5 bases in between. Germline V gene lookup returns CDR1 MDHEN and CDR2 SYDVKM. The CDR3 is made up of 13 amino acids. The sequence was obtained from a human donor with melanoma. The specimen was CD8+ T cells sorted from blood (inferred from file names), collected from a patient given nivolumab and ipilimumab in sequence. The chain recombines TRBV28 with TRBJ1-1, with D perhaps TRBD1 (5 bases). CDR3 sequence reads: CASSLTGNTEAFF. CDR3 in DNA: TGTGCCAGCAGTTTAACAGGGAACACTGAAGCTTTCTTT. The variable domain in full, completed from reference TRBV28 and TRBJ1-1, reads DVKVTQSSRYLVKRTGEKVFLECVQDMDHENMFWYRQDPGLGLRLIYFSYDVKMKEKGDIPEGYSVSREKKERFSLILESASTNQTSMYLCASSLTGNTEAFFGQGTRLTVV.